This T cell receptor (beta chain) emerged from a study of CD8+ T cells in alopecia areata. Overall study findings and caveats: Clonality was higher in lesional than normal scalp, especially in alopecia totalis/universalis. Sequencing of scalp samples also captures resident alphabeta T cells of normal skin.

With respect to this clone: Its antigen is undetermined.

Individuals with alopecia areata gave both lesional scalp punch biopsies and peripheral blood for collection. Using a FACSAria, the CD4+ and CD8+ T cells were sorted from the PBMCs. Reverse transcription of extracted RNA yielded cDNA, which provided the sequencing template. Assay used: immunoSEQ multiplex PCR; TCRdb lists only in-frame clones, some missing. This table has 75,000 to 100,000 clones, 35% to 45% appearing once. The J segment lost 1 base and the V segment lost 2 bases, leaving 6 bases of the junction unmatched. In germline, CDR1 is SGHRS, CDR2 YFSETQ. The CDR3 length is 15 residues. The sequence was collected from a human donor with alopecia areata. The material sequenced was CD4+ T cells sorted from blood. This sequence joins TRBV5-1 and TRBJ2-7; 7 bases map to TRBD2. This chain's CDR3 is CASSFASGISYEQYF. The CDR3 DNA sequence: TGCGCCAGCAGCTTTGCTAGCGGTATATCCTACGAGCAGTACTTC.